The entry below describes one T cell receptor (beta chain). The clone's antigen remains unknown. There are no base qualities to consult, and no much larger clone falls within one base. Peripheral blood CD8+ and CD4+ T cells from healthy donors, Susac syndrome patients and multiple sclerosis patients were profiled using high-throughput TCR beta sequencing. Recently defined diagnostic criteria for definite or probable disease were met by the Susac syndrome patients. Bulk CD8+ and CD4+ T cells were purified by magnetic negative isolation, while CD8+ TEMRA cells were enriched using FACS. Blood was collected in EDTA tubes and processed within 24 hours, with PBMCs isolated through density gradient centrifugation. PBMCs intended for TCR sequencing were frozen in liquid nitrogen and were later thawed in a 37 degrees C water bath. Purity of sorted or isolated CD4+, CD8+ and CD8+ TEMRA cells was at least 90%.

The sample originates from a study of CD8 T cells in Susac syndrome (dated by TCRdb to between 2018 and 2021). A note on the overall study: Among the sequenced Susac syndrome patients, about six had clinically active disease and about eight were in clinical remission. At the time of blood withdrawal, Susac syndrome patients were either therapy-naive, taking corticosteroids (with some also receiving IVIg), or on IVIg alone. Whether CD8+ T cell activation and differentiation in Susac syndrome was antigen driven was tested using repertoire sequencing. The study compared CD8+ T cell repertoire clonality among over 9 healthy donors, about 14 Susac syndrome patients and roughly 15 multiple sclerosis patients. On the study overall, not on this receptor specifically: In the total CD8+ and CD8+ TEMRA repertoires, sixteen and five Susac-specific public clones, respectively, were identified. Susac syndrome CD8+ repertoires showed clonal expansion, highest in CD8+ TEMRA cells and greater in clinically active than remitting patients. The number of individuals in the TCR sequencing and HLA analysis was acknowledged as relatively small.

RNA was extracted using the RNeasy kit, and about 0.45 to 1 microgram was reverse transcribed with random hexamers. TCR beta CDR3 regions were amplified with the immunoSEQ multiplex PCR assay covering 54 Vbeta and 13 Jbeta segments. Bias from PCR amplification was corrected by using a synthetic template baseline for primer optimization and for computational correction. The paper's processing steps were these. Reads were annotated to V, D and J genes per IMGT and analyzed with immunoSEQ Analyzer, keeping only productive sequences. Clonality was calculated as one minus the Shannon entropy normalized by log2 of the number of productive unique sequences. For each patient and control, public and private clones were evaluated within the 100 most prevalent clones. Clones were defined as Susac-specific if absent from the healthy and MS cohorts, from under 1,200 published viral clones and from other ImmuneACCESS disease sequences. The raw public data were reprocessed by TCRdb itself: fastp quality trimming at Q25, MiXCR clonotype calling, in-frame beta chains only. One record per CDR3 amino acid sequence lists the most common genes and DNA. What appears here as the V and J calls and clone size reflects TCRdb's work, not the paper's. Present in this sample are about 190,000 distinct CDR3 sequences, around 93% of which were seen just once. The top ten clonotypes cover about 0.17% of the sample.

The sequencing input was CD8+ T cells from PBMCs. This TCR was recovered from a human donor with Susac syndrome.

The CDR3 protein sequence reads: CASSLGGTNLYEQYF. Here is the DNA: TGTGCCAGCAGCCTCGGCGGGACAAACCTATACGAGCAGTACTTC. The chain is made from TRBV11-2 and TRBJ2-7; the D gene cannot be resolved beyond TRBD1 or TRBD2, each matching 6 bases. From its cysteine to its phenylalanine, the CDR3 spans 15 amino acids. Left in the record is the CDR3 DNA by itself, 45 bases read in frame from the first base. The germline V gene gives CDR1 as SGHAT and CDR2 as FQNNGV. V lost 5 bases and J lost 4 bases; the stretch between them is 18 bases long.